This TCR beta chain was sequenced during a study of Ad26.COV2.S vaccination and SARS-CoV-2 variants. Study summary: A COV1001 Ad26.COV2.S trial-arm participant provided the sample. Doses of Ad26.COV2.S were injected into muscle once or twice, 56 days apart. Study conclusions and caveats: Similar non-spike TCR breadth was observed in recipients of vaccine and of placebo. Spike-specific TCR breadth in vaccine recipients exceeded that seen in placebo recipients.

Treatment described: around 19 received Ad26.COV2.S at low or high dose, single or two shots; roughly five received placebo; per-sample allocation not given. Vaccine and placebo recipients were sampled on day 63 after the first injection. As for this clone: What it binds is not known.

TCRdb's copy holds only in-frame clones and misses some; the assay was immunoSEQ multiplex PCR. Of approximately 500,000 clones in the sample, 87% were seen once. This sample comprised peripheral blood, obtained in a trial of Ad26.COV2.S vaccine versus placebo. The sequence derives from a person aged 18-60 years who received the Ad26.COV2.S COVID-19 vaccine or a placebo.

The CDR3 loop is CASSQDGGGTSSTDTQYF. For the CDR3, the DNA is TGTGCCAGCAGCCAAGACGGAGGCGGGACTTCTAGCACAGATACGCAGTATTTT. This chain connects TRBV4-2 to TRBJ2-3; D perhaps matches TRBD2 (6 bases). This CDR3 region has 18 residues. Germline-derived CDR1 and CDR2 are LGHNA and YNFKEQ. The V and J ends lost 0 bases and 0 bases respectively, with 16 bases between them.